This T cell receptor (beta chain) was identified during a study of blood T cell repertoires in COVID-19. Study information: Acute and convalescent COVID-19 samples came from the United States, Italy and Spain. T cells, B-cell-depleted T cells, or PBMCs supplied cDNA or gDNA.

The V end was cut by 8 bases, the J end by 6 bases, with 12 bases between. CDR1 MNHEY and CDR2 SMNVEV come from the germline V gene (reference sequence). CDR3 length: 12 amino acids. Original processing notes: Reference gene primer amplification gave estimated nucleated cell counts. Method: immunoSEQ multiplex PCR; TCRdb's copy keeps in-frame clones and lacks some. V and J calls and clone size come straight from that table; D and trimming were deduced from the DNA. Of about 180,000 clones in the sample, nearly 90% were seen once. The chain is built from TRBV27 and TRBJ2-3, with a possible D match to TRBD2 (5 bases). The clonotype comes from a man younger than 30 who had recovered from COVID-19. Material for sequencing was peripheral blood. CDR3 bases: TGTGCCAGCGCCGGGCCGGGGGATACGCAGTATTTT. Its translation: CASAGPGDTQYF.